This TCR beta chain originates from a study of technical replicates of blood from a few donors. The ends lost 5 bases at V and 4 bases at J; junction bases unmatched: 5. The CDR3 runs to 15 residues. Germline assignment: CDR1 SGHAT and CDR2 FQNNGV. TCRdb's table, derived via immunoSEQ multiplex PCR, lists solely in-frame clones and lacks some. The table records about 97,000 clones, about 95% of them present only once. The TCR was taken from a human donor in good health. This chain joins TRBV11-2 and TRBJ2-7; 13 bases map to TRBD2. Material: T cells isolated from PBMCs. CDR3 amino acids: CASSQGTSGMYEQYF. CDR3 nucleotides: TGTGCCAGCAGCCAGGGGACTAGCGGGATGTACGAGCAGTACTTC.